These 18 T cell receptor beta chains were sequenced from one sample in a study of T cells after posttransplantation cyclophosphamide. Clones were sequenced by immunoSEQ multiplex PCR, and TCRdb holds only the in-frame ones, with some missing. The profile covers fewer than 55,000 clones, with approximately 94% appearing a single time and 2.9% taken by the ten largest. Source material: PBMCs. Receptors were obtained from a woman in her 30s in good health and a related stem cell transplant donor.

The rearrangement joins TRBV25-1 to TRBJ1-4, with D maybe TRBD1 (6 bases). Trimming took 3 bases from V and 7 from J, leaving 12 bases between them. In germline, CDR1 is MGHDK, CDR2 SYGVNS. The CDR3 is 14 residues long. The CDR3 region has the DNA TGTGCCAGCAGTGATACAGGGCGCTCTGAAAAACTGTTTTTT. It codes for CASSDTGRSEKLFF.

This clone has only one observation. The chain has TRBV7-9 and TRBJ1-6; D unresolved. Germline CDR1 SEHNR, CDR2 FQNEAQ (reference sequence). The ends were cut back, 1 base at V and 7 bases at J, with 5 bases in the middle. The CDR3 totals 13 residues. CDR3 protein: CASSLGRNSPLHF. In DNA form, the CDR3 reads TGTGCCAGCAGCTTAGGCAGGAATTCACCCCTCCACTTT.

The rearrangement uses TRBV4-2 and TRBJ1-4; the D gene is possibly TRBD1 (6 bases). Germline CDR1 is LGHNA and CDR2 is YNFKEQ. V lost 3 bases to trimming and J lost 7 bases, with 15 bases between them. The CDR3 totals 15 residues. This CDR3 is CASSHESRGPEKLFF. Written as DNA, the CDR3 is TGTGCCAGCAGCCACGAAAGCAGGGGTCCTGAAAAACTGTTTTTT.

This sequence joins TRBV19 and TRBJ2-2; TRBD1 matches 9 bases. Germline V lookup: CDR1 LNHDA, CDR2 SQIVND (reference sequence). Trimming took 3 bases from V and 1 from J; bases not matched to a gene: 3. CDR3 length: 16 amino acids. The DNA for the CDR3 is TGTGCCAGTAGTATGGACAGGGGTATGAACACCGGGGAGCTGTTTTTT. The encoded protein is CASSMDRGMNTGELFF.

This chain joins TRBV4-3 and TRBJ1-2; tentatively, D is TRBD1 (5 bases). Deletions cut 0 bases from V and 7 bases from J, with 9 bases between. The CDR3 spans 13 residues. Germline V CDR1 and CDR2: LGHNA, YSLEER. The chain's CDR3 is CASSQDLGAGYTF. Here the CDR3 DNA reads TGCGCCAGCAGCCAAGATTTAGGGGCTGGCTACACCTTC.

This chain connects TRBV9 to TRBJ2-7; 9 bases match TRBD1. Germline CDR1 and CDR2: SGDLS and YYNGEE. This CDR3 contains 14 residues. V gave up 4 bases and J gave up 5 bases; unmatched junction bases: 7. CDR3 loop: CASSFTGGKDEQYF. For the CDR3, the DNA is TGTGCCAGCAGCTTTACAGGGGGCAAGGACGAGCAGTACTTC.

The rearrangement joins TRBV5-1 to TRBJ1-3; the match to TRBD1 covers 8 bases. Germline CDR1 and CDR2: SGHRS and YFSETQ. This CDR3 comprises 16 residues. The V gene end was trimmed by 4 bases and the J gene end by 0 bases; junction bases not matched to a gene: 6. Written as DNA, the CDR3 is TGCGCCAGCAGCCGAGAAACAGGGGGCTCTGGAAACACCATATATTTT. As protein: CASSRETGGSGNTIYF.

In this sample, this clone turned up once. The genes are TRBV5-1 and TRBJ2-7; D might be TRBD2 (5 bases). This CDR3 has 15 amino acids. Per the germline V gene, CDR1 is SGHRS and CDR2 is YFSETQ. The V and J ends lost 4 bases and 2 bases respectively, with 16 bases between them. The CDR3 reads CASSASASGTYEQYF. The CDR3 nucleotides are TGCGCCAGCAGCGCCTCAGCCTCGGGAACCTACGAGCAGTACTTC.

The chain couples TRBV2 to TRBJ1-2; 7 bases align to TRBD1. Germline CDR1 SNHLY, CDR2 FYNNEI. The CDR3 sequence is 13 residues long. V gave up 6 bases and J gave up 7 bases; unmatched junction bases: 8. CDR3 bases: TGTGCCAGCAGAGGGGACAGTGAAGTTGGCTACACCTTC. Translated, it gives CASRGDSEVGYTF.

The rearrangement joins TRBV5-4 to TRBJ2-3, with 8 bases matching TRBD2. Germline V gives CDR1 SGHNT, CDR2 YYREEE (reference sequence). The CDR3 sequence is 16 residues long. V shed 3 bases, J shed 1 base, and the junction held 7 bases outside the gene matches. The CDR3 coding sequence is TGTGCCAGCAGCTCGTATGCGACTAGCGGCACAGATACGCAGTATTTT. Protein sequence: CASSSYATSGTDTQYF.

V gene TRBV4-2 combines with J gene TRBJ2-2, with a tentative D call TRBD1 (5 bases). The CDR3 has 15 residues. Germline loops: CDR1 LGHNA, CDR2 YNFKEQ. The germline V and J ends were trimmed by 1 base and 7 bases, with 13 bases remaining between them. CDR3 amino acids: CASSQADSNHGELFF. The CDR3 DNA sequence: TGTGCCAGCAGCCAAGCTGACAGTAACCACGGGGAGCTGTTTTTT.

The chain carries TRBV4-1 and TRBJ2-5; TRBD2 agrees at 7 bases. V was pared by 6 bases and J by 2 bases, with 6 bases of the junction left unmatched. The CDR3 length is 14 residues. From germline, CDR1 is MGHRA and CDR2 YSYEKL. CDR3 amino acids: CASRGDYQQETQYF. DNA for the CDR3: TGCGCCAGCAGGGGGGACTACCAACAAGAGACCCAGTACTTC.

The chain joins TRBV7-9 to TRBJ1-5; 9 nucleotides agree with TRBD1. V was clipped by 5 bases and J by 4 bases; unmatched bases: 6. CDR3 size: 15 residues. Looked up from germline, CDR1 is SEHNR and CDR2 is FQNEAQ (reference sequence). CDR3 coding DNA: TGTGCCAGCAGCATCGGGACAGGGAAAAATCAGCCCCAGCATTTT. Its protein is CASSIGTGKNQPQHF.

V usage is TRBV7-5 and J usage is TRBJ2-4; the table's D gene call, TRBD1, was not cross checked with the DNA. TRBV7-5 is a pseudogene segment. This CDR3 contains 21 residues. The CDR3, as DNA: TGTGCCAGAAGTCAAATGCAGACAGGGGAGATAGGGTCTCAAGCCAAAAACATTCAGTACTTC. It encodes CARSQMQTGEIGSQAKNIQYF.

The V and J genes are TRBV9 and TRBJ2-2; D possibly corresponds to TRBD2 (5 bases). The V gene's germline CDR1 is SGDLS and CDR2 YYNGEE. V shed 4 bases and J shed 7 bases, with 14 bases lying between them. The CDR3 is 14 residues long. CDR3 DNA: TGTGCCAGCAGCAAAGGAGGCTGGGACGGGGAGCTGTTTTTT. It codes for CASSKGGWDGELFF.

The chain uses TRBV7-2 and TRBJ1-6, with D maybe TRBD1 (5 bases). This CDR3 spans 15 amino acids. The germline CDR1 and CDR2 sequences are SGHTA and FQGNSA. The germline V and J ends were trimmed by 2 bases and 7 bases, with 12 bases remaining between them. CDR3 loop: CASSLTRGGNSPLHF. As DNA, the CDR3 is TGTGCCAGCAGCTTAACGCGGGGGGGGAATTCACCCCTCCACTTT.

The genes are TRBV10-3 and TRBJ1-2; 7 bases are a match to TRBD1. J lost 8 bases, V lost 0 bases, and 3 bases had no gene match. CDR3 size: 13 residues. The germline CDR1 and CDR2 sequences are ENHRY and SYGVKD. CDR3 sequence reads: CAISESTGRGYTF. CDR3 DNA: TGTGCCATCAGTGAGTCGACAGGGCGAGGCTACACCTTC.

V gene TRBV14 combines with J gene TRBJ1-4; no firm D call. The germline V gene encodes CDR1 SGHDN and CDR2 FVKESK. This CDR3 has 15 residues. V lost 2 bases to trimming and J lost 7 bases, with 14 bases between them. The chain's CDR3 is CASSQIRGESEKLFF. CDR3 sequence (DNA): TGTGCCAGCAGCCAAATACGGGGAGAGAGTGAAAAACTGTTTTTT. The complete variable domain, with remaining parts taken from reference TRBV14 and TRBJ1-4, reads EAGVTQFPSHSVIEKGQTVTLRCDPISGHDNLYWYRRVMGKEIKFLLHFVKESKQDESGMPNNRFLAERTGGTYSTLKVQPAELEDSGVYFCASSQIRGESEKLFFGSGTQLSVL.